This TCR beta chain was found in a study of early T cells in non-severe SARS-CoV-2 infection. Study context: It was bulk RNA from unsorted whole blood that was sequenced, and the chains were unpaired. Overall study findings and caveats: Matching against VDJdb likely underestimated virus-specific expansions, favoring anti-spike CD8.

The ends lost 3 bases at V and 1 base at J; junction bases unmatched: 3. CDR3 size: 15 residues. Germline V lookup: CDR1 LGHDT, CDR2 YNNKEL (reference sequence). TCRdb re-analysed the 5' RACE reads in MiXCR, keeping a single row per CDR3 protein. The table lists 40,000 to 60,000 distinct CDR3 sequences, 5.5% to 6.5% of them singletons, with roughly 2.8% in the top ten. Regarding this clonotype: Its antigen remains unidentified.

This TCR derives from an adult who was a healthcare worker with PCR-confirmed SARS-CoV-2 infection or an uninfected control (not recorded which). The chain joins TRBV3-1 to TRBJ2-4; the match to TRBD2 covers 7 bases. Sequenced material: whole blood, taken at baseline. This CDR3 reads CASSQGGVAKNIQYF. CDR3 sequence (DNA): TGTGCCAGCAGCCAGGGAGGGGTTGCCAAAAACATTCAGTACTTC.